The rows below give T cell receptor beta chains drawn from one sample of a study of CD8+CD57+ T cells in acquired aplastic anemia. Via MiXCR, TCRdb re-called the reads, giving one row per CDR3 protein. Here the sample spans 180,000 or so distinct CDR3 sequences, roughly 60% being singletons. Material: sorted CD4+, CD8+, or CD8+CD57+ T cells (not recorded which) from PBMCs. The receptors originated from a human donor with aplastic anemia. Each CDR3 is given with its conserved first and last residue. The D gene is left open where the match is weak. Part of the rows lack a size; the others show once, few, many or a class for expanded clones.

j_call d_call v_call clone_size cdr3_nt cdr3_aa
TRBJ2-6 - TRBV29-1 - TGCAGCGTGGTCTGGCCGCAACGCTCTGGGGCCAACGTCCTGACTTTC CSVVWPQRSGANVLTF
TRBJ2-7 - TRBV5-1 - TGTGCCAGCAGCTTTGGCACAGGGCAGAGCTCCTACGAGCAGTACTTC CASSFGTGQSSYEQYF
TRBJ2-3 - TRBV4-1 many TGCGCCAGCAGCCCACGGAGTAGGGGTTCAAACACAGATACGCAGTATTTT CASSPRSRGSNTDTQYF
TRBJ2-1 TRBD2 TRBV6-4 - TGTGCCAGCCGAGTCTTGGGACTAGCGGGGGGACACAATGAGCAGTTCTTC CASRVLGLAGGHNEQFF
TRBJ2-1 - TRBV29-1 - TGCAGCGTTGTTGGCATAAATGAGCAGTTCTTC CSVVGINEQFF
TRBJ1-4 - TRBV5-1 few TGCGCCAGCAGCCTAACCCCGGGACTGCAGGAAAAACTGTTTTTT CASSLTPGLQEKLFF
TRBJ1-1 TRBD1 TRBV20-1 - TGCAGTGCAGGGGGGACAGCAAACACTGAAGCTTTCTTT CSAGGTANTEAFF
TRBJ2-1 TRBD2 TRBV12-3/TRBV12-4 - TGTGCCAGCAGTTTATGGACTAGCGGGTTAAGCTCCTACAATGAGCAGTTCTTC CASSLWTSGLSSYNEQFF
TRBJ2-1 - TRBV20-1 many TGCAGTGCTAGAGAAGGGGGGTACAATGAGCAGTTCTTC CSAREGGYNEQFF
TRBJ2-1 - TRBV29-1 - TGCAGCGTTGAGGCGAACAGTAATGAGCAGTTCTTC CSVEANSNEQFF
TRBJ2-2 - TRBV10-3 many TGTGCCATCGGGGGCTCTGTGGGGGATCCAACCGGGGAGCTGTTTTTT CAIGGSVGDPTGELFF
TRBJ2-5 - TRBV24-1 few TGTGCCACCAGTGACCCACCAGGGGATTCGGAGACCCAGTACTTC CATSDPPGDSETQYF
TRBJ1-3 - TRBV15 - TGTGCCACCAGCAGAGCATTGGCTGGAAACACCATATATTTT CATSRALAGNTIYF
TRBJ1-1 - TRBV5-5 - TGTGCCAGCAGCTTGGGGGGTTTTGGCACTGAAGCTTTCTTT CASSLGGFGTEAFF
TRBJ2-1 TRBD1 TRBV7-2 - TGCGCCAGCAGCCGTTCACAGGGGGCCACATACAATGAGCAGTTCTTC CASSRSQGATYNEQFF
TRBJ2-5 - TRBV6-6 once TGTGCCAGCAGCCGATGGGCAGAGACCCAGTACTTC CASSRWAETQYF
TRBJ1-2 - TRBV6-2/TRBV6-3 - TGTGCCAGCAGGTCACTCTTAAGGGGAGAGTCTAACTATGGCTACACCTTC CASRSLLRGESNYGYTF
TRBJ2-3 - TRBV7-8 few TGTGCCAGCAGCTTAGGGAGGGAGGCAAATGAGCAGTATTTT CASSLGREANEQYF
TRBJ2-1 - TRBV9 - TGTGCCAGCAGCGTAGTGGGGACTTCCTACAATGAGCAGTTCTTC CASSVVGTSYNEQFF
TRBJ2-5 - TRBV13 - TGTGCCAGCAGCTTAATGCCCGAACAAGAGACCCAGTACTTC CASSLMPEQETQYF
TRBJ2-7 TRBD2 TRBV10-3 - TGTGCCATCAGTGAGTCGAAGCGGGGGGGCCTTGGGGTCGAGCAGTACTTC CAISESKRGGLGVEQYF
TRBJ1-1 - TRBV7-9 many TGTGCCAGCATCCCCTCGGGGGGCGCGGTGAACACTGAAGCTTTCTTT CASIPSGGAVNTEAFF
TRBJ1-2 TRBD1 TRBV19 - TGTGCCAGCAACCCAACTGAGGACAGGTCTTTTGGCTACACCTTC CASNPTEDRSFGYTF
TRBJ2-3 TRBD2 TRBV29-1 once TGCAGCGTTGGGGGGACTAGCGGGGACGCAGATACGCAGTATTTT CSVGGTSGDADTQYF
TRBJ1-1 TRBD1 TRBV7-9 - TGTGCCAGCAGGCCGGGACAGGGCCCCGGTGAAGCTTTCTTT CASRPGQGPGEAFF
TRBJ1-2 TRBD1 TRBV20-1 many TGCAGTACCGAGGTTCCCGCCTTACGGGACAGGGCGGACTATGGCTACACCTTC CSTEVPALRDRADYGYTF
TRBJ2-5 - TRBV29-1 few TGCAGCGTGAACCGATGGGGGGAAGAGACCCAGTACTTC CSVNRWGEETQYF
TRBJ2-1 - TRBV11-3 - TGTGCCAGCAGCTTAGACGGCGGGACGGCATGGGATGAGCAGTTCTTC CASSLDGGTAWDEQFF
TRBJ2-5 - TRBV12-3/TRBV12-4 - TGTGCCAGCAGTTTAAGACTAATAGAGACCCAGTACTTC CASSLRLIETQYF
TRBJ2-7 - TRBV6-1 - TGTGCCAGCAGCCAAAACGGCGAGCAGTACTTC CASSQNGEQYF
TRBJ2-7 TRBD2 TRBV7-9 few TGTGCCAGCAGCGAGCCGGGACTAGCGGGCTCCTACGAGCAGTACTTC CASSEPGLAGSYEQYF
TRBJ2-7 - TRBV7-2 - TGCGCCAGCAGCCAATATGGCTACGAGCAGTACTTC CASSQYGYEQYF
TRBJ2-7 TRBD2 TRBV2 many TGTGCCAGCGGGGGGGGGGGCTACGAGCAGTACTTC CASGGGGYEQYF
TRBJ2-5 - TRBV5-1 - TGCGCCAGCAGAAGGCAGGAAGGAGGGGGGGCTGAGACCCAGTACTTC CASRRQEGGGAETQYF
TRBJ2-4 - TRBV10-3 - TGTGCCATCAGTCAGGAGTTACTAGCCAAAAACATTCAGTACTTC CAISQELLAKNIQYF
TRBJ2-5 - TRBV19 - TGTGCCAGTAGTGTAAGGGCTATCGAAGAGACCCAGTACTTC CASSVRAIEETQYF
TRBJ2-5 TRBD2 TRBV7-6 - TGTGCCAGCAGCTGGGCGGGAGGAGGACCAGAGACCCAGTACTTC CASSWAGGGPETQYF
TRBJ1-5 TRBD1 TRBV2 many TGTGCCAGCAGTCGGACCGGGACAGGGACTTTTAGCAATCAGCCCCAGCATTTT CASSRTGTGTFSNQPQHF
TRBJ1-5 - TRBV6-6 - TGTGCCAGCAGCCACAATCAGCCCCAGCATTTT CASSHNQPQHF
TRBJ2-7 - TRBV19 once TGTGCCAGTAGTATTTCCCCAGGGCTAGAGAACGAGCAGTACTTC CASSISPGLENEQYF
TRBJ1-5 - TRBV19 many TGTGCCAGTAGTATAGGGGGCCGGGGCAATCAGCCCCAGCATTTT CASSIGGRGNQPQHF
TRBJ2-2 TRBD2 TRBV19 few TGTGCCAGTCGACTAGCGGGAGGGGAGCTGTTTTTT CASRLAGGELFF
TRBJ1-4 - TRBV5-1 - TGCGCCAGCAGCTTGGGGGAAAAAATGTTTTTT CASSLGEKMFF
TRBJ2-7 TRBD1 TRBV7-2 - TGTGCCAGCAGCTTGGGAAGGGGGCGCTACGAGCAGTACTTC CASSLGRGRYEQYF
TRBJ1-3 - TRBV14 - TGTGCCAGCAGCCAAGATGTGGGGGCGGACACCATATATTTT CASSQDVGADTIYF
TRBJ2-5 TRBD1 TRBV6-1 many TGTGCCCCCCAGACAGGGGGCGAAGAGACCCAGTACTTC CAPQTGGEETQYF
TRBJ2-1 TRBD1 TRBV7-9 - TGTGCCAGCAGCTTAGCCGGGACAGGCGGTCGGGAGCAGTTCTTC CASSLAGTGGREQFF
TRBJ2-2 TRBD2 TRBV7-6 - TGTGCCAGCAGATTAGAACTATCGGGGGGGACCAGCACCGGGGAGCTGTTTTTT CASRLELSGGTSTGELFF
TRBJ1-3 - TRBV7-2 - TGTGCCGGCAGCCCCCAACGTATCTCTGGAAACACCATATATTTT CAGSPQRISGNTIYF
TRBJ1-6 TRBD1 TRBV4-2 many TGTGCCAGCAGCGCCGGGACAGGCGAATTTTCACCCCTCCACTTT CASSAGTGEFSPLHF
TRBJ2-3 TRBD1 TRBV6-4 - TGTGCCAGCAGCTCCGGGACAGGGGGCTTTGATACGCAGTATTTT CASSSGTGGFDTQYF
TRBJ1-5 - TRBV15 - TGTGCCACCAGCAGAGAGGGTTATAGCAATCAGCCCCAGCATTTT CATSREGYSNQPQHF
TRBJ1-1 TRBD1 TRBV2 - TGTGCCAGCAGTGAAAAGGGGGCAACTGAAGCTTTCTTT CASSEKGATEAFF
TRBJ2-7 - TRBV12-3/TRBV12-4 - TGTGCCAGCAGTGCACGTATCCCCGCCGACGAGCAGTACTTC CASSARIPADEQYF
TRBJ2-4 - TRBV12-3/TRBV12-4 - TGTGCCAGCAGTTTAAACAGGTTACACATTCAGTACTTC CASSLNRLHIQYF
TRBJ2-7 TRBD2 TRBV10-3 - TGTGCCATCAGTGACCTTGGCGGGAGGGGTCTAGACGAGCAGTACTTC CAISDLGGRGLDEQYF
TRBJ2-1 TRBD2 TRBV19 - TGTGCCAGTAGTTTCCCTCTAGCGGGGGGGCCAGATGAGCAGTTCTTC CASSFPLAGGPDEQFF